This section outlines one T cell receptor beta chain sequence together with its context. The source of the sample is a study of T cell responses to AZD1222 COVID-19 vaccine. The protocol was immunoSEQ multiplex PCR, while the TCRdb copy is restricted to in-frame clones and leaves out a portion. Of approximately 110,000 clones detected, roughly 88% appear once; the ten largest clones hold 10% to 15%. This CDR3 has 15 amino acids. Trimming cost V 6 bases and J 0 bases, with 11 bases left between them. Germline V lookup: CDR1 MNHEY, CDR2 SVGAGI. The chain uses TRBV6-5 and TRBJ1-4; D is uncertain. The origin of this receptor is an adult in good health. The source was peripheral blood, collected on day 0 of MenACWY control vaccination. CDR3 in DNA: TGTGCCAGCAGGCCGGTGGGTGCAACTAATGAAAAACTGTTTTTT. Translation gives CASRPVGATNEKLFF.